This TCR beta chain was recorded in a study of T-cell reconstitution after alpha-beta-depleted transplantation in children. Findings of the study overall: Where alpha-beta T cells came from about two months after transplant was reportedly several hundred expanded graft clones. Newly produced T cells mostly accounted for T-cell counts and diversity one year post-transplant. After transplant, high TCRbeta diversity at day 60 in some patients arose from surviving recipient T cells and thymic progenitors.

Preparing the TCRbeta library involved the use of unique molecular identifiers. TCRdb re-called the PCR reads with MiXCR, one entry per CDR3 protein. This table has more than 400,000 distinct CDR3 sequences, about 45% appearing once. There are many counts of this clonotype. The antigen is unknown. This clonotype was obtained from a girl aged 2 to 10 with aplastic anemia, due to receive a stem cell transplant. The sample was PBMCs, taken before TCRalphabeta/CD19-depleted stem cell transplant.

The CDR3 sequence is CSGKATGELFF. CDR3 coding DNA: TGCAGCGGCAAGGCCACCGGGGAGCTGTTTTTT. The gene calls are TRBV29-1 and TRBJ2-2; D is uncertain. V lost 7 bases and J 4 bases, leaving 7 bases between the germline ends. CDR1 is SQVTM and CDR2 is ANQGSEA in the germline V gene. The CDR3 has 11 residues.